This TCR beta chain was identified during a study of cytomegalovirus exposure and HLA in healthy donors. Notes on the study in general: According to a later analysis, most TCR beta chains associated with CMV appeared HLA-restricted. As was reported, the HLA-A and HLA-B alleles of most subjects were accurately predicted from TCR beta sequences.

J gave up 6 bases and V 1 base, and 3 bases lay outside the gene matches. In germline, CDR1 is MGHRA, CDR2 YSYEKL. This CDR3 has 14 residues. It was with 60 Vbeta and 13 Jbeta primers that the PCR ran. TCRdb keeps only in-frame clones here, not all; method: immunoSEQ multiplex PCR. The repertoire has 200,000 to 250,000 clones, more than 60% of them found once; the top ten carry approximately 1.9%. This clone was counted a single time. The target antigen is unknown. The origin of this receptor is a woman aged 30 to 39 in good health and CMV-seronegative. What was sequenced was PBMCs. This chain joins TRBV4-1 and TRBJ1-1, with 9 bases aligning to TRBD1. The chain's CDR3 is CASSQGTGVAEAFF. The CDR3 DNA sequence: TGCGCCAGCAGCCAAGGGACAGGGGTGGCTGAAGCTTTCTTT.